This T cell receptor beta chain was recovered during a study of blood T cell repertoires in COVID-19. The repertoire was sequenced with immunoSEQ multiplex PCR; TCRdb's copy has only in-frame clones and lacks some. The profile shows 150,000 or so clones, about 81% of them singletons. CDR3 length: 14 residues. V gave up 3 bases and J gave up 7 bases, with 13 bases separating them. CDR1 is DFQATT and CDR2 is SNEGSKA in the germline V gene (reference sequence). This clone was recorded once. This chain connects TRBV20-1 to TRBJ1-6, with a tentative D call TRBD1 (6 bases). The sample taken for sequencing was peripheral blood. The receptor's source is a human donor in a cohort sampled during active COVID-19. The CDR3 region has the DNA TGCAGTGCTAGTAGACAGGCAGTAAATTCACCCCTCCACTTT. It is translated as CSASRQAVNSPLHF.